This TCR beta chain emerged from a study of preoperative IRX-2 immunotherapy in early breast cancer. The junction had 9 bases not matched to a gene; V was cut back by 0 bases and J by 6 bases. This CDR3 is 16 amino acids long. CDR1 is SGHRS and CDR2 is YFSETQ in the germline V gene. The data were produced by immunoSEQ multiplex PCR, yet TCRdb's version contains in-frame clones alone and is incomplete. The sample has around 25,000 clones, around 80% seen once. Described treatment: preoperative locoregional IRX-2 cytokine immunotherapy. Samples came from a phase Ib trial of preoperative locoregional IRX-2 cytokine immunotherapy.

The sequence derives from a human donor with breast cancer. Here the sequenced sample was lymph node tissue, taken after IRX-2 immunotherapy. The chain carries TRBV5-1 and TRBJ2-3; 8 bases map to TRBD2. The CDR3 DNA reads TGCGCCAGCAGCTTGGGTGCAGCGGGAGTGGCGGATACGCAGTATTTT. It translates to CASSLGAAGVADTQYF. The whole variable domain, remainder taken from reference TRBV5-1 and TRBJ2-3, is KAGVTQTPRYLIKTRGQQVTLSCSPISGHRSVSWYQQTPGQGLQFLFEYFSETQRNKGNFPGRFSGRQFSNSRSEMNVSTLELGDSALYLCASSLGAAGVADTQYFGPGTRLTVL.